This entry lists 11 T cell receptor beta chains sequenced from one sample in a study of T cells in Graves' hyperthyroidism and ophthalmopathy. Regions amplified from RNA transcripts were the TCR beta CDR3 regions. First-round RT-PCR of the TCR CDR3 relied on the HTBI primer set. Each CDR3 protein gets one entry after TCRdb re-called the multiplex PCR reads with MiXCR. The sample shows about 290,000 distinct CDR3 sequences, roughly an eighth of them seen only once. The sequenced sample was blood. These receptor sequences come from a woman aged 40 to 50 with Graves' hyperthyroidism.

The chain carries TRBV7-9 and TRBJ1-2, with TRBD1 matching over 11 bases. Trimming took 6 bases from V and 4 from J; bases not matched to a gene: 1. This CDR3 is built from 13 residues. The V gene's germline CDR1 is SEHNR and CDR2 FQNEAQ (reference sequence). The CDR3 DNA reads TGTGCCAGCAGGGACAGGGGGCCCTATGGCTACACCTTC. Protein sequence: CASRDRGPYGYTF.

This clonotype was counted a few times. The chain is built from TRBV7-2 and TRBJ2-3, with D perhaps being TRBD1 or TRBD2 (6 bases each). The V gene's germline CDR1 is SGHTA and CDR2 FQGNSA. V dropped 3 bases and J dropped 0 bases, with 10 bases sitting between them. The CDR3 has 15 residues. The CDR3 loop is CASSLGGVSTDTQYF. The CDR3 nucleotides are TGTGCCAGCAGCTTGGGGGGCGTTAGCACAGATACGCAGTATTTT.

This sequence joins TRBV3-1 and TRBJ2-2; 7 bases line up with TRBD2. Germline CDR1 reads LGHDT; CDR2 reads YNNKEL (reference sequence). The CDR3 covers 19 residues. V trimming: 1 base; J trimming: 2 bases; junction bases outside the gene matches: 13. The DNA for the CDR3 is TGTGCCAGCAGCCAAGGGTTTAGCGGGCCACAGAGAAACACCGGGGAGCTGTTTTTT. Its protein is CASSQGFSGPQRNTGELFF.

This clonotype was counted at least ten times. The CDR3 sequence: CATSDLRGHNQPQHF. CDR3 DNA: TGTGCCACCAGTGATTTAAGAGGGCACAATCAGCCCCAGCATTTT. The chain uses TRBV24-1 and TRBJ1-5; D gene uncertain. Germline CDR1 KGHDR, CDR2 SFDVKD. The V end lost 1 base, the J end lost 3 bases, and 9 bases lay between the germline ends. This CDR3 has 15 amino acids.

This clonotype was seen more than once but under ten times. It is unclear where the CDR3 begins or ends on the DNA, so no DNA is shown, and the CDR3 is as TCRdb lists it. The chain employs TRBV7-8 and TRBJ1-2; no check of the table's D call, TRBD1, against the DNA was made. The length of the CDR3 is 13 amino acids, counting both ends. Germline V lookup: CDR1 SGHVS, CDR2 FQNEAQ. The CDR3 loop is CASSLGEWGTGTF.

This clonotype was picked up many times. The CDR3 here is CASSPLRGGRAYEQYF. Written as DNA, the CDR3 is TGTGCCAGCAGTCCCCTTAGAGGCGGGAGGGCCTACGAGCAGTACTTC. The chain combines TRBV11-2 with TRBJ2-7, with 9 bases matching TRBD2. The germline V gene has CDR1 SGHAT and CDR2 FQNNGV. With V trimmed by 6 bases and J by 2 bases, 11 bases remained unmatched. The CDR3 has 16 amino acids.

Ten or more counts support this clonotype. The chain is built from TRBV12-3 or TRBV12-4 and TRBJ1-1; no clear D gene. V lost 6 bases and J 2 bases, leaving 10 bases between the germline ends. The CDR3 covers 13 residues. CDR3 sequence (DNA): TGTGCCAGCAGACCGGGATTCAACACTGAAGCTTTCTTT. Translation gives CASRPGFNTEAFF.

This clonotype was picked up many times. The V call is TRBV10-3, the J call TRBJ2-7, with a tentative D call TRBD1 (6 bases). This CDR3 has 14 residues. Germline V gives CDR1 ENHRY, CDR2 SYGVKD. The V gene lost 2 bases and the J gene lost 7 bases, with 15 bases spanning the gap. The CDR3 loop reads CAISEGTPRGEQYF. CDR3 coding DNA: TGTGCCATCAGTGAGGGGACACCGCGAGGGGAGCAGTACTTC.

This clonotype was observed a few times. A junction boundary mismatches the germline segment, possibly from a read error. V and J are TRBV12-3 or TRBV12-4 and TRBJ2-5; the D gene is possibly TRBD2 (7 bases). The length of the CDR3 is 12 residues. The CDR3 here is CASSTQGSREDF. The CDR3 DNA is TGTGCCAGCAGTACGCAGGGGAGCCGGGAGGACTTC.

This clonotype turned up a few times. As DNA, the CDR3 is TGTGCCAGCAGCGGGACAGGGGGCTACACCGGGGAGCTGTTTTTT. This encodes CASSGTGGYTGELFF. The V and J genes are TRBV6-1 and TRBJ2-2, with TRBD1 identical over 12 bases. CDR1 MNHNS and CDR2 SASEGT come from the germline V gene. The junction had 2 bases not matched to a gene; V was cut back by 6 bases and J by 3 bases. The CDR3 totals 15 residues.

Note on this clonotype: A much larger clone lies a single base off, so this may be a read error. The rearrangement uses TRBV2 and TRBJ1-3, with TRBD1 matching over 7 bases. This CDR3 region has 16 residues. Germline lookup yields CDR1 SNHLY and CDR2 FYNNEI. The CDR3 loop is CVSSVYRTGSGNTIYF. The CDR3 coding sequence is TGTGTCAGCAGCGTGTATAGGACAGGCTCTGGAAACACCATATATTTT.